This TCR beta chain was identified in a study of regulatory T cells in long-lasting Graves disease. Regarding the study as a whole: Patients with persistent disease showed a bias toward TRBV28, TRBJ1-2 and TRBJ2-5.

Time point reported: newly diagnosed GD, antithyroid drugs for less than 3 months. PBMCs provided the RNA from which the TCR library was made. A remark on this clonotype: Its matching antigen is unknown.

The CDR3 is 15 residues long. In germline, CDR1 is LNHDA, CDR2 SQIVND (reference sequence). Trimming took off 1 base at V and 4 bases at J, with 11 bases between the two ends. HTBI primers from iRepertoire and Arm-PCR of CDR3 regions yielded the TCR beta libraries. In TCRdb, the multiplex PCR reads were re-called with MiXCR into one record per CDR3 protein. The sample records 350,000 to 550,000 distinct CDR3 sequences, more than 13% being singletons. A further study also used this sample, focusing on T cells in Graves' hyperthyroidism and ophthalmopathy. In that study: Researchers report that a 13 V-J model separated ophthalmopathy from stable hyperthyroidism.

The clonotype was recovered from a woman in her 30s with Graves disease. V usage is TRBV19 and J usage is TRBJ1-3; a weak D match, TRBD1 (5 bases). The sequenced sample was peripheral blood mononuclear cells (PBMCs), obtained at new diagnosis, from a patient treated with antithyroid drugs. CDR3: CASSIVGGSGNTIYF. The CDR3 bases are TGTGCCAGTAGTATAGTCGGGGGAAGCGGAAACACCATATATTTT.